What follows is one T cell receptor (gamma chain) and its context. The antigen remains undetermined. Extracted RNA was reverse transcribed into cDNA. Pooled V-gene forward primers with one constant-region reverse primer generated the CDR3 amplicons by multiplex PCR. TCRdb reanalysed the multiplex PCR reads via CATT. The profile covers over 25,000 gamma-chain clones, with over 15% appearing a single time and approximately 1.7% taken by the ten largest. The sample belongs to a study of Vδ1+ human thymocytes. The CDR3 contains 14 residues. With 3 bases clipped from V and 0 bases from J, the junction kept 5 bases outside the gene matches. CDR1 and CDR2 (germline): EGSTGY, YDSYTSSV. Findings of the study overall: Thymic TRG and TRD repertoires appeared highly polyclonal.

The rearrangement joins TRGV4 to TRGJ1 or TRGJ2. The TCR sequence derives from a boy less than two years old who had congenital heart surgery. The sample was Vdelta1+ gamma-delta thymocytes from the thymus. Noted subset: FACS-sorted CD3+ TCRalphabeta- TCRVdelta1+ TCRVdelta2- thymocytes. The CDR3 loop reads CATWDRPNYYKKLF. The CDR3 bases are TGTGCCACCTGGGATCGCCCGAATTATTATAAGAAACTCTTT.